This T cell receptor (beta chain) was recorded in a study of T-cell reconstitution after alpha-beta-depleted transplantation in children. This clonotype came up many times. The CDR3 covers 15 residues. The germline gives CDR1 LGHNA, CDR2 YNFKEQ. Germline trimming cut 2 bases from V and 4 bases from J; bases unmatched to any gene: 7. The TCRbeta library was prepared with unique molecular identifiers. TCRdb used MiXCR to reprocess the PCR reads, holding one entry per CDR3 protein. This table holds 300,000 to 400,000 distinct CDR3 sequences, roughly 15% found once. The receptor was derived from a human donor who donated a stem cell graft to a child with Fanconi anemia. This sequence joins TRBV4-2 and TRBJ1-2, with 7 bases lining up with TRBD1. Sequences were derived from PBMCs, sampled from the stem cell graft. The CDR3 DNA is TGTGCCAGCAGCCAACCAGGACAGGCTCCCTATGGCTACACCTTC. Its translation: CASSQPGQAPYGYTF.